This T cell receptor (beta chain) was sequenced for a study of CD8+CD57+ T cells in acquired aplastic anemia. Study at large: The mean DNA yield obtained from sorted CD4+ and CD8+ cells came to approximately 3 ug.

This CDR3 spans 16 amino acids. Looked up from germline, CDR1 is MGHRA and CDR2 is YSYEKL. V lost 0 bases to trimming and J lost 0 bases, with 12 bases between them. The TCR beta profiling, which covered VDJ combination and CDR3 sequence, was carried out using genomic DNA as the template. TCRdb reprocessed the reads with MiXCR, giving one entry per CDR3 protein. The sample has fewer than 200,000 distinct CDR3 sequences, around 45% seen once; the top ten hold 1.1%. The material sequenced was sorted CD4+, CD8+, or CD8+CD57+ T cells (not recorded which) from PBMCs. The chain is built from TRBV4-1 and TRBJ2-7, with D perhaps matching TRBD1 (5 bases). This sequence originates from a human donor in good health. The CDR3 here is CASSQDHTGTSYEQYF. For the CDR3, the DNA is TGCGCCAGCAGCCAAGATCACACAGGTACCTCCTACGAGCAGTACTTC.